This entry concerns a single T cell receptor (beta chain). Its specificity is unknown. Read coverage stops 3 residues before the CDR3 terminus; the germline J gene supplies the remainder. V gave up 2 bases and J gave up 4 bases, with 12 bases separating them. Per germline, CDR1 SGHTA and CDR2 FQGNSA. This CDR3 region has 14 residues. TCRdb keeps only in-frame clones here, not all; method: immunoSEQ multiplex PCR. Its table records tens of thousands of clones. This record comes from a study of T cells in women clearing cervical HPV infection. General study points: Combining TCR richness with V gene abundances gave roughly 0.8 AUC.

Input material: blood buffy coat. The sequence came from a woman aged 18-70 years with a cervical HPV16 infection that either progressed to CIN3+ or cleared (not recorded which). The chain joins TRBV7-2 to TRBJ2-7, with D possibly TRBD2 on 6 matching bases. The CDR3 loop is CASSLLAVHYEQYF. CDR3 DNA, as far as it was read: TGTGCCAGCAGCTTATTAGCGGTCCATTACGAG. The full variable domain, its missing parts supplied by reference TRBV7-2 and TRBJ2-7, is GAGVSQSPSNKVTEKGKDVELRCDPISGHTALYWYRQSLGQGLEFLIYFQGNSAPDKSGLPSDRFSAERTGGSVSTLTIQRTQQEDSAVYLCASSLLAVHYEQYFGPGTRLTVT.